These T cell receptor beta chains were read from a single sample in a study of CD8 T cells in ankylosing spondylitis. TCRdb re-called the 5' RACE reads through MiXCR, storing one row per CDR3 protein. The table has 700,000 or so distinct CDR3 sequences, under 20% seen once. Material: blood, either unsorted or a sorted T cell fraction (not recorded which). These receptors originate from a male donor with ankylosing spondylitis. CDR3s include the opening cysteine and the closing phenylalanine or tryptophan. D genes are given only for firm matches. Only part of the rows carry a size: once, few, many, or a class if the clone is expanded.

D	J	V	size	CDR3	DNA
TRBD1	TRBJ1-1	TRBV11-1	few	CASSTRQGSDTEAFF	TGTGCCAGCAGCACCCGACAGGGGTCGGACACTGAAGCTTTCTTT
TRBD2	TRBJ2-3	TRBV5-5	.	CASSWGTSAGTDTQYF	TGTGCCAGCAGCTGGGGGACTAGCGCTGGCACAGATACGCAGTATTTT
.	TRBJ2-5	TRBV7-9	.	CASSPSGVLEQETQYF	TGTGCCAGCAGCCCCTCGGGAGTTCTTGAGCAAGAGACCCAGTACTTC
.	TRBJ2-3	TRBV27	few	CASGIYGDIETQYF	TGTGCCAGCGGTATCTACGGCGACATTGAAACGCAGTATTTT
TRBD1	TRBJ1-2	TRBV15	.	CATSRGQGVDYGYTF	TGTGCCACCAGCAGGGGACAGGGGGTCGACTATGGCTACACCTTC
TRBD2	TRBJ2-1	TRBV20-1	few	CSARGAGEYNEQFF	TGCAGTGCTAGGGGAGCGGGGGAGTACAATGAGCAGTTCTTC
.	TRBJ2-1	TRBV6-2/TRBV6-3	few	CASSYTLTFAEFF	TGTGCCAGCAGTTACACCCTCACCTTCGCGGAGTTCTTC
.	TRBJ1-2	TRBV4-3	many	CASSQDRGPYGYTF	TGCGCCAGCAGCCAAGACAGGGGTCCCTATGGCTACACCTTC
TRBD1	TRBJ1-1	TRBV19	.	CASSTRGTGRMNTEAFF	TGTGCCAGTAGTACTCGCGGGACAGGGAGAATGAACACTGAAGCTTTCTTT
TRBD1	TRBJ1-6	TRBV6-1	few	CASSRRGQTNSPLHF	TGTGCCAGCAGCCGACGGGGACAGACGAATTCACCCCTCCACTTT
TRBD2	TRBJ2-3	TRBV4-1	few	CASSQVRLAGEDTQYF	TGCGCCAGCAGCCAAGTCAGGCTAGCGGGAGAAGATACGCAGTATTTT
.	TRBJ1-4	TRBV12-3/TRBV12-4	few	CASSPGLYEKLFF	TGTGCCAGCAGTCCAGGGTTGTATGAAAAACTGTTTTTT
.	TRBJ2-7	TRBV20-1	.	CSAPRLETYEQYF	TGCAGTGCGCCTCGACTAGAGACCTACGAGCAGTACTTC
.	TRBJ1-1	TRBV6-2/TRBV6-3	few	CATSLGGGNTEAFF	TGTGCCACCTCCCTGGGGGGCGGAAACACTGAAGCTTTCTTT
TRBD2	TRBJ2-2	TRBV5-4	.	CASSSLAGGPVGELFF	TGTGCCAGCAGCTCCCTAGCGGGAGGGCCGGTCGGGGAGCTGTTTTTT
TRBD1	TRBJ1-2	TRBV4-1	.	CASSQSGGHYYGYTF	TGCGCCAGCAGCCAATCAGGGGGGCATTACTATGGCTACACCTTC
.	TRBJ2-1	TRBV4-2	.	CASAPTWNEQFF	TGTGCCAGCGCGCCAACTTGGAATGAGCAGTTCTTC
.	TRBJ2-1	TRBV20-1	.	CSAQSGYTYNEQFF	TGCAGTGCACAATCAGGGTATACCTACAATGAGCAGTTCTTC
.	TRBJ2-3	TRBV7-6	many	CASSLRQGSTDTQYF	TGTGCCAGCAGCTTAAGGCAGGGGTCCACAGATACGCAGTATTTT
.	TRBJ1-6	TRBV20-1	.	CSAREEGYPNSPLHF	TGCAGTGCTAGAGAGGAGGGGTATCCTAATTCACCCCTCCACTTT
TRBD1	TRBJ1-2	TRBV5-1	few	CASSHDRGWYTF	TGCGCCAGCAGCCACGACAGGGGGTGGTACACCTTC
.	TRBJ1-2	TRBV11-2	.	CASSFVQFFSAQEENYGYTF	TGTGCCAGCAGCTTTGTACAGTTTTTCTCGGCCCAAGAAGAAAACTATGGCTACACCTTC
TRBD1	TRBJ2-1	TRBV2	.	CASSEGGTGGNEQFF	TGTGCCAGCAGTGAAGGGGGAACAGGGGGCAATGAGCAGTTCTTC
.	TRBJ2-1	TRBV4-2	many	CASSQDSASSSYNEQFF	TGTGCCAGCAGCCAAGATTCGGCGAGCAGCTCCTACAATGAGCAGTTCTTC
TRBD2	TRBJ2-2	TRBV7-3	many	CASSPSGRASTGELFF	TGTGCCAGCAGCCCTAGCGGGAGGGCCAGCACCGGGGAGCTGTTTTTT
.	TRBJ2-3	TRBV7-2	many	CASSLRSLGTDTQYF	TGTGCCAGCAGCTTGAGGTCACTCGGCACAGATACGCAGTATTTT
.	TRBJ2-7	TRBV7-8	few	CASSLVRAGSGNEQYF	TGTGCCAGCAGCTTAGTGAGGGCAGGGAGCGGCAACGAGCAGTACTTC
.	TRBJ1-6	TRBV27	few	CASSRVGNSPLHF	TGTGCCAGCAGTAGAGTAGGGAATTCACCCCTCCACTTT
.	TRBJ2-2	TRBV5-1	few	CASRLGTNTGELFF	TGCGCCAGCAGACTAGGAACGAACACCGGGGAGCTGTTTTTT
TRBD1	TRBJ1-1	TRBV29-1	few	CSAYRGQSTEAFF	TGCAGCGCTTACAGGGGGCAGTCAACTGAAGCTTTCTTT
TRBD1	TRBJ2-4	TRBV7-2	.	CASSPGQGAYIQYF	TGTGCCAGCAGCCCAGGACAGGGGGCATACATTCAGTACTTC
.	TRBJ1-1	TRBV5-1	few	CASSFIGNTEAFF	TGCGCCAGCAGCTTTATCGGTAACACTGAAGCTTTCTTT
.	TRBJ2-1	TRBV29-1	.	CSITDYNEQFF	TGCAGCATAACAGATTACAATGAGCAGTTCTTC
TRBD1	TRBJ2-1	TRBV27	.	CASRTGYYNEQFF	TGTGCCAGCCGGACAGGATACTACAATGAGCAGTTCTTC
TRBD1	TRBJ2-5	TRBV29-1	.	CSVLGDRGTETQYF	TGCAGCGTTCTCGGGGACAGGGGGACAGAGACCCAGTACTTC
.	TRBJ1-4	TRBV4-1	.	CASSPEGVGEKLFF	TGCGCCAGCAGCCCCGAGGGGGTTGGTGAAAAACTGTTTTTT
.	TRBJ2-4	TRBV21-1	few	CASSRRRDRAYKNIQYF	TGTGCCAGCAGCAGGCGCCGGGACAGGGCGTACAAAAACATTCAGTACTTC
.	TRBJ2-6	TRBV19	once	CASTPRGTGANVLTF	TGTGCCAGTACCCCACGCGGAACCGGGGCCAACGTCCTGACTTTC
.	TRBJ2-3	TRBV15	.	CATRRGILTGDTQYF	TGTGCCACCAGGAGGGGTATCCTAACTGGGGATACGCAGTATTTT
TRBD2	TRBJ2-3	TRBV20-1	.	CSATRLAGVLTDTQYF	TGCAGTGCTACTAGACTAGCGGGGGTGCTCACAGATACGCAGTATTTT
.	TRBJ1-1	TRBV7-9	.	CASSLGIGGGDTEAFF	TGTGCCAGCAGCTTAGGGATCGGCGGGGGGGACACTGAAGCTTTCTTT
.	TRBJ2-4	TRBV7-9	.	CASSFGTRQVADIQYF	TGTGCCAGCAGCTTCGGTACCAGACAGGTTGCGGACATTCAGTACTTC
.	TRBJ1-5	TRBV24-1	few	CATSGEDGSSNQPQHF	TGTGCCACCAGTGGCGAGGACGGCTCTAGCAATCAGCCCCAGCATTTT
TRBD2	TRBJ2-5	TRBV7-2	.	CASSLLGLAGPETQYF	TGTGCCAGCAGCTTATTGGGACTAGCGGGGCCAGAGACCCAGTACTTC
.	TRBJ1-3	TRBV6-5	.	CASSYSPYTTSGNTIYF	TGTGCCAGCAGTTACTCCCCTTACACGACCTCTGGAAACACCATATATTTT
TRBD1	TRBJ2-6	TRBV15	few	CATSREGTENAGANVLTF	TGTGCCACCAGCAGAGAAGGGACAGAGAATGCCGGGGCCAACGTCCTGACTTTC
.	TRBJ2-7	TRBV28	few	CASSFGGTRSYEQYF	TGTGCCAGCAGTTTTGGGGGAACCCGATCCTACGAGCAGTACTTC
.	TRBJ2-2	TRBV5-1	.	CASSLYPSTGELFF	TGCGCCAGCAGCTTATACCCCAGCACCGGGGAGCTGTTTTTT